This T cell receptor (beta chain) was documented in a study of blood T cell repertoires in COVID-19. Overall study: Spain, Italy and the United States supplied samples that represented acute and convalescent COVID-19.

The CDR3 has 16 amino acids. V lost 0 bases and J 0 bases, leaving 9 bases between the germline ends. Germline values: CDR1 LGHNA, CDR2 YSLEER. This clone was counted a single time. Original data processing: Estimated nucleated cell counts came from reference gene primer amplification. Using immunoSEQ multiplex PCR, the repertoire was profiled, and TCRdb retains in-frame clones only, with some absent. That table furnishes V, J and clone size, whereas the DNA furnished D and trimming. In the table there are some 260,000 clones, approximately 86% of which are singletons. The clonotype was recovered from an elderly man with acute or convalescent COVID-19. The sequencing sample was made of peripheral blood. This chain connects TRBV4-3 to TRBJ1-5, with unresolved D. CDR3 nucleotides: TGCGCCAGCAGCCAAGATCTCAGTTATAGCAATCAGCCCCAGCATTTT. Residues: CASSQDLSYSNQPQHF.